This TCR beta chain was captured in a study of cytomegalovirus exposure and HLA in healthy donors. For the study at large: There were tens of millions of unique TCRs (from HLA-typed donors) in an early data release. Among the 300 to 500 genotyped donors, just over 80% were placed in the Caucasian-associated ancestry cluster.

The CDR3 consists of 16 residues. Trimming cost V 4 bases and J 1 base; bases outside gene matches: 3. In germline, CDR1 is SGHRS, CDR2 YFSETQ. This PCR relied on a set of 60 Vbeta primers and 13 Jbeta primers. The table came from immunoSEQ multiplex PCR; TCRdb's copy has only in-frame clones and leaves some out. The sample has 75,000 to 90,000 clones, approximately 78% seen once. In its sample, this clone was seen a few times. Its antigen is as yet unknown. The study, taken as a whole, reports: TRBV6-2, TRBV6-3 and some other V segments were unresolvable in 87-base-pair reads. Listed as cytomegalovirus-associated were over 150 TCR beta chains.

The material sequenced was PBMCs. This rearrangement joins TRBV5-1 to TRBJ2-3; the match to TRBD2 covers 13 bases. This clonotype was sampled from a man aged 40-49 years in good health and CMV-seronegative. This CDR3 reads CASSIGLAGGTDTQYF. In DNA form, the CDR3 reads TGCGCCAGCAGCATCGGACTAGCGGGGGGCACAGATACGCAGTATTTT. The full variable domain, its missing parts supplied by reference TRBV5-1 and TRBJ2-3, is KAGVTQTPRYLIKTRGQQVTLSCSPISGHRSVSWYQQTPGQGLQFLFEYFSETQRNKGNFPGRFSGRQFSNSRSEMNVSTLELGDSALYLCASSIGLAGGTDTQYFGPGTRLTVL.